Listed below are T cell receptor beta chains from one sample, sequenced in a study of T-cell reconstitution after alpha-beta-depleted transplantation in children. TCRdb re-called the PCR reads through MiXCR, storing one row per CDR3 protein. Found here are around 580,000 distinct CDR3 sequences, 23% of them singletons; the top ten hold 14%. This material consisted of PBMCs, mostly from graft donor cells, taken 360 days after TCRalphabeta/CD19-depleted stem cell transplant. All receptors derive from a boy in the first two years of life who had a stem cell transplant for acute myeloid leukemia, so the T cells may come from the graft donor. CDR3s include the opening cysteine and the closing phenylalanine or tryptophan. A D gene is named only where the DNA matches it firmly. Expanded clones get a size class; other rows say once, few or many, or leave the size out.

v_gene,len,j_gene,abundance,d_gene,CDR3nt,CDR3aa
TRBV7-9,15,TRBJ1-1,-,-,TGTGCCAGCAGCTCTATGCCCTTGTCCAACACTGAAGCTTTCTTT,CASSSMPLSNTEAFF
TRBV10-2,15,TRBJ1-2,-,-,TGCGCCAGCAGTGAGTCGGGGGGCGAGGGCTATGGCTACACCTTC,CASSESGGEGYGYTF
TRBV20-1,18,TRBJ2-7,-,TRBD2,TGCAGTGCTGGACATCCGGGACTAAACTATAAAGGACCCTACGAGCAGTACTTC,CSAGHPGLNYKGPYEQYF
TRBV5-7,16,TRBJ2-1,few,-,TGTGCCAGCAGCTTGTACCGGGACTGGGGATACAATGAGCAGTTCTTC,CASSLYRDWGYNEQFF
TRBV20-1,14,TRBJ2-7,many,-,TGCAGTGCCCGAACGGAGGGGGCCGCCTACGAGCAGTACTTC,CSARTEGAAYEQYF
TRBV11-2,12,TRBJ2-5,many,-,TGTGCCAGCAGTGGCAGGGACGAGACCCAGTACTTC,CASSGRDETQYF
TRBV12-3/TRBV12-4,14,TRBJ2-2,many,-,TGTGCCAGCAGTTTTTCTAGGGGGACCGGGGAGCTGTTTTTT,CASSFSRGTGELFF
TRBV5-1,16,TRBJ2-3,-,TRBD2,TGCGCCAGCAGCTTGGCCGGGGGGGTCTCCACAGATACGCAGTATTTT,CASSLAGGVSTDTQYF
TRBV28,15,TRBJ1-2,many,-,TGTGCCAGCAGTTTAGGACCGACAGGCCTCTATGGCTACACCTTC,CASSLGPTGLYGYTF
TRBV7-2,15,TRBJ2-1,-,-,TGTGCCAGCAGCTTAGGTCCGCGGGGGCATAATGAGCAGTTCTTC,CASSLGPRGHNEQFF
TRBV12-3/TRBV12-4,15,TRBJ2-2,many,TRBD2,TGTGCCAGCAGCAAGACTAGCCTGGACACCGGGGAGCTGTTTTTT,CASSKTSLDTGELFF
TRBV29-1,13,TRBJ2-3,-,TRBD1,TGCAGCGTCTGGACAGGGAGGACAGATACGCAGTATTTT,CSVWTGRTDTQYF
TRBV10-3,15,TRBJ2-5,-,-,TGTGCCATCAGTGAGTCGACCGGGACCCGGGTGACCCAGTACTTC,CAISESTGTRVTQYF
TRBV6-5,16,TRBJ1-1,few,-,TGTGCCAGCAGTTCGTCGACCCTTCGGGGTGGCACTGAAGCTTTCTTT,CASSSSTLRGGTEAFF
TRBV12-3/TRBV12-4,19,TRBJ2-5,-,-,TGTGCCAGCAACTCCGAGGGAATGGGGAACAGTTATTACCAAGAGACCCAGTACTTC,CASNSEGMGNSYYQETQYF
TRBV4-2,14,TRBJ1-2,-,TRBD1,TGTGCCAGCAGCCAAGGGACAGGATTCTATGGCTACACCTTC,CASSQGTGFYGYTF
TRBV20-1,18,TRBJ1-6,few,-,TGCAGTGCCCCTAACCCCCGCCTCAGGAGCTCCTATAATTCACCCCTCCACTTT,CSAPNPRLRSSYNSPLHF
TRBV12-3/TRBV12-4,13,TRBJ2-1,few,-,TGTGCCAGCAGCAGTGAGGGAGGAGATGAGCAGTTCTTC,CASSSEGGDEQFF
TRBV3-1,17,TRBJ1-6,few,-,TGTGCCAGCAGCCAAGGGGTCGGGAGCTCCTATAATTCACCCCTCCACTTT,CASSQGVGSSYNSPLHF
TRBV15,17,TRBJ1-1,many,-,TGTGCCACCAGCAGAGATTGGGGCGGCCGGATGAACACTGAAGCTTTCTTT,CATSRDWGGRMNTEAFF
TRBV6-5,15,TRBJ2-5,many,TRBD1,TGTGCCAGCAGTTACAGAGGGACAGGGAGGGAGACCCAGTACTTC,CASSYRGTGRETQYF
TRBV7-9,15,TRBJ2-5,-,-,TGTGCCAGCAGCTTACCCTACCCCCTACAGGAGACCCAGTACTTC,CASSLPYPLQETQYF
TRBV5-5,15,TRBJ2-2,-,-,TGTGCCAGCAGCTTAGTAGGACATTGGACCGGGGAGCTGTTTTTT,CASSLVGHWTGELFF
TRBV29-1,14,TRBJ2-5,-,-,TGCAGCGTTCGCCGGGGGGCCCGATATGAGACCCAGTACTTC,CSVRRGARYETQYF
TRBV5-1,15,TRBJ2-2,-,-,TGCGCCAGCAGGACCGGGCCTGAGAACACCGGGGAGCTGTTTTTT,CASRTGPENTGELFF
TRBV14,15,TRBJ2-3,many,-,TGTGCCAGCAACCACGAGGGTTCGAGCACAGATACGCAGTATTTT,CASNHEGSSTDTQYF
TRBV7-9,16,TRBJ2-3,-,TRBD2,TGTGCCAGCAGCGCCACGTACGCGGGGGTTGGAGATACGCAGTATTTT,CASSATYAGVGDTQYF
TRBV27,14,TRBJ2-3,-,-,TGTGCCAGCAGTCCGGACATCTACACAGATACGCAGTATTTT,CASSPDIYTDTQYF
TRBV18,15,TRBJ2-6,-,-,TGTGCCAGCTCACCACAGCCAGCCGGGGCCAACGTCCTGACTTTC,CASSPQPAGANVLTF
TRBV12-3/TRBV12-4,16,TRBJ2-3,-,TRBD2,TGTGCCAGCAGTCCACTAGCGTCTCCTAGCACAGATACGCAGTATTTT,CASSPLASPSTDTQYF